These 9 T cell receptor beta chains share one sample of origin, sequenced in a study of CD8 T cells in ankylosing spondylitis. Using its own MiXCR run on the 5' RACE reads, TCRdb lists one record per CDR3 protein. The table shows about 180,000 distinct CDR3 sequences, with around a tenth occurring only once. The sequenced sample consisted of blood, either unsorted or a sorted T cell fraction (not recorded which). Every receptor here comes from a female donor with ankylosing spondylitis or in good health (not recorded which).

Ten or more counts support this clonotype. V and J are TRBV6-2 or TRBV6-3 and TRBJ2-7, with a weak D call TRBD1 (6 bases). Germline V gene lookup returns CDR1 MNHEY and CDR2 SVGEGT. The CDR3 is 17 residues long. V was cut by 7 bases and J by 3 bases, with 25 bases left in between. This chain's CDR3 is CASIQGLSGPRRYEQYF. CDR3 bases: TGTGCCAGCATCCAGGGGTTATCGGGGCCGAGGCGCTACGAGCAGTACTTC.

The chain carries TRBV5-1 and TRBJ1-1; no clear D gene. Germline lookup yields CDR1 SGHRS and CDR2 YFSETQ. The germline V and J ends were trimmed by 5 bases and 0 bases, with 29 bases remaining between them. This CDR3 has 20 residues. CDR3 in amino acids: CASRLGRQVLWEVVNTEAFF. CDR3 DNA sequence: TGCGCCAGCAGGTTAGGTCGTCAGGTCCTTTGGGAAGTGGTGAACACTGAAGCTTTCTTT.

The chain employs TRBV28 and TRBJ2-7; TRBD2 agrees at 8 bases. The V and J ends lost 5 bases and 3 bases, in that order; junction bases with no gene match: 12. The CDR3 covers 16 residues. CDR1 is MDHEN, CDR2 SYDVKM, per germline. The CDR3 region has the DNA TGTGCCAGCAGTCCCTTCCAGACTAGCGCTGTCTACGAGCAGTACTTC. It yields the protein CASSPFQTSAVYEQYF.

This clonotype occurred many times. The CDR3 here is CASTGGGSTGELFF. As DNA, the CDR3 is TGTGCCAGCACCGGAGGGGGAAGTACCGGGGAGCTGTTTTTT. The chain combines TRBV7-9 with TRBJ2-2; D is perhaps TRBD1 or TRBD2 (6 bases each). The germline gives CDR1 SEHNR, CDR2 FQNEAQ (reference sequence). This CDR3 has 14 amino acids. Trimming left V 7 bases short and J 5 bases short, with 14 bases between.

The chain carries TRBV19 and TRBJ2-7; no clear D gene. Deletions cut 7 bases from V and 4 bases from J, with 14 bases between. This CDR3 is built from 13 residues. Germline V lookup: CDR1 LNHDA, CDR2 SQIVND (reference sequence). The CDR3 reads CASTPGEEYEQYF. CDR3 coding DNA: TGTGCCAGTACCCCGGGTGAGGAGTACGAGCAGTACTTC.

This clonotype was picked up a small number of times. V and J are TRBV21-1 and TRBJ1-4; TRBD1, as called in the table, went unchecked against the DNA. TRBV21-1 constitutes a pseudogene. The CDR3 loop spans 16 amino acids. CDR3 loop: CASSKEKTVENEKLFF. CDR3 bases: TGTGCCAGCAGCAAAGAGAAGACAGTCGAGAATGAAAAACTGTTTTTT.

The chain carries TRBV30 and TRBJ2-2; possibly TRBD1 for D (5 bases). The CDR3 consists of 14 residues. Germline CDR1 reads GTSNPN; CDR2 reads SVGIG (reference sequence). Trimming pared 5 bases from V and 2 bases from J, leaving 12 bases between. The DNA of the CDR3 is TGTGCCTGGCTCCCCCAGGGAAACACCGGGGAGCTGTTTTTT. Its protein product is CAWLPQGNTGELFF.

The genes are TRBV2 and TRBJ1-2; D ambiguous. Trimming pared 8 bases from V and 3 bases from J, leaving 13 bases between. The CDR3 runs 13 residues. In germline, CDR1 is SNHLY, CDR2 FYNNEI. Written as DNA, the CDR3 is TGTGCCAGCCTCTTTTCCACCGACTATGGCTACACCTTC. As protein: CASLFSTDYGYTF.

This clonotype came up a few times. The V gene is TRBV7-2, the J gene TRBJ2-5, with 7 bases identical to TRBD1. This CDR3 comprises 15 residues. The germline gives CDR1 SGHTA, CDR2 FQGNSA. The J segment lost 1 base and the V segment lost 5 bases, leaving 7 bases of the junction unmatched. The CDR3 coding sequence is TGTGCCAGCAGCCTGCGATCAGGGGGCCAAGAGACCCAGTACTTC. As protein: CASSLRSGGQETQYF.